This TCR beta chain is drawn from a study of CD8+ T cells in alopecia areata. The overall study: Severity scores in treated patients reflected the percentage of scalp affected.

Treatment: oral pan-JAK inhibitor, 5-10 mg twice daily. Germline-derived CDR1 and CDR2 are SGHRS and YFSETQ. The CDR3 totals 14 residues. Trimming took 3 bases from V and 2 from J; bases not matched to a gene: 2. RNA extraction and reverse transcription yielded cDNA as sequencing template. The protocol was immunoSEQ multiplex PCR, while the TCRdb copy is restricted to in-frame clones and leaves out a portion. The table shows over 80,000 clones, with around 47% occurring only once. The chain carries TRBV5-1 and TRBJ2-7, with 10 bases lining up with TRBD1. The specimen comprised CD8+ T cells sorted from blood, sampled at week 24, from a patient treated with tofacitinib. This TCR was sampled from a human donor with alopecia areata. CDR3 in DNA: TGCGCCAGCAGCTGGACAGGGGGGACCTACGAGCAGTACTTC. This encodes CASSWTGGTYEQYF.